The clone carrying this TCR beta chain was seen a handful of times. As yet, its antigen is unknown. CDR1 SGHAT and CDR2 FQNNGV come from the germline V gene. This CDR3 contains 15 residues. Trimming shortened V by 2 bases and J by 0 bases, and 9 bases separated the two germline ends. Treatment denoted: oral pan-JAK inhibitor, 5-10 mg twice daily. The study team obtained lesional scalp punch biopsies and peripheral blood from alopecia areata patients. As the sequencing template, cDNA was produced by extracting RNA and reverse transcribing it. Sequencing used immunoSEQ multiplex PCR; TCRdb keeps in-frame clones, though not all of them. The table lists 270,000 or so clones, roughly 60% of them singletons. These data originate in a study of CD8+ T cells in alopecia areata. Study-level background: Among treated patients, oral tofacitinib was administered at 5 to 10 mg twice daily. The drug, tofacitinib, lasted 6 to 18 months, followed by 6 months off drug. Points from the study as a whole: Numerous expanded lesional clones remained in scalp and blood during tofacitinib.

The receptor was derived from a human donor with alopecia areata. The material sequenced was CD4+ T cells sorted from blood, taken at week 24, from a patient treated with tofacitinib. This chain joins TRBV11-2 and TRBJ2-3, with TRBD1 as a possible D gene (5 bases). The CDR3 reads CASSLRQSSTDTQYF. Here the CDR3 DNA reads TGTGCCAGCAGCTTACGACAGAGTAGCACAGATACGCAGTATTTT.